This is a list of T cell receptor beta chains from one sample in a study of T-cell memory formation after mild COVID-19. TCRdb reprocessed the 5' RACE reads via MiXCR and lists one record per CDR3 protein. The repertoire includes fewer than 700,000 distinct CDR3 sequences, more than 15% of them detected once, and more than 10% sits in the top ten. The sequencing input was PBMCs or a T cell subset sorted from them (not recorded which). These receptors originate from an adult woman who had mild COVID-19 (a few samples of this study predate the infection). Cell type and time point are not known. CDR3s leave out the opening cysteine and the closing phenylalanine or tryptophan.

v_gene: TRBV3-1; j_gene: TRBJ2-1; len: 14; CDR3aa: ASSHEPGLGGNEQF
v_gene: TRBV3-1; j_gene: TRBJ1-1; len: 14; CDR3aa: ASSQEGQGRNTEAF
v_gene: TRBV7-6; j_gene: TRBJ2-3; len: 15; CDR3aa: ASSLKLAGGPLDTQY
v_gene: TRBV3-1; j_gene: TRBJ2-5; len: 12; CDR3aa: ASSHRLVQETQY
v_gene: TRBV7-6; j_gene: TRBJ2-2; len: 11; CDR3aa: ASSLAHTGELF
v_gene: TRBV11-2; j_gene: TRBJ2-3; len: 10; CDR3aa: ASSDEGLWPY
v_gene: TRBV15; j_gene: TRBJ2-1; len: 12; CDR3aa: ATSRDRRGSPWF
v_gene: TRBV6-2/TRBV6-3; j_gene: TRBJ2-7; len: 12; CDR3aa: ASSRLAGGYEQY
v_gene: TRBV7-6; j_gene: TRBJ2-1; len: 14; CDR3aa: ASSPIAGRGSNEQF
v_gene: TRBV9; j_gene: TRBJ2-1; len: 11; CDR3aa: ASSVGAHHEQF
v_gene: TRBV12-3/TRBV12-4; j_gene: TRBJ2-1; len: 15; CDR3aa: ASSLVSSGLSYNEQF
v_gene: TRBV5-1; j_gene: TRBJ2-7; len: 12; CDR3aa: ASSLVQGAYEQY
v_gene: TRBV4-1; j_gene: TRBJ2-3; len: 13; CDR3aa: ASSQVGGGWDTQY
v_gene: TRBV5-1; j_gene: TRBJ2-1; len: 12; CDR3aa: ASSLEGAYNEQF
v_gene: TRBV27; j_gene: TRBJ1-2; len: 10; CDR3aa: ASRDTKGGYT
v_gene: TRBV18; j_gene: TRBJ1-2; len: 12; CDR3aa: ASSPGRENYGYT
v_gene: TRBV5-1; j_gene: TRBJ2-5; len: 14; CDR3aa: ASSLDGLAWAETQY
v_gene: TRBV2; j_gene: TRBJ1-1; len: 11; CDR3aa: AGARGRNTEAF
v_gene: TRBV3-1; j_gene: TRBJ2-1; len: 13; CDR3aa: ASSQGLAAGDEQF
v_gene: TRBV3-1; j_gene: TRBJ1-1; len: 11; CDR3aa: ASKGAGIAEAF
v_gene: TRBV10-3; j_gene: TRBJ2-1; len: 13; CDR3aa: AISESLALYNEQF
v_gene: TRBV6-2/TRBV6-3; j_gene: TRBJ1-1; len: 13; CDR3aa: ASSYSRLKNTEAF
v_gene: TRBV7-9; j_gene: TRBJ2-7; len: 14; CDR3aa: ASSLLALGTGSEQY
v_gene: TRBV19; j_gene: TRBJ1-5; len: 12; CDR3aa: ASSIVSPEQPQH
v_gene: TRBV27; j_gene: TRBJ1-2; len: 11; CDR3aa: ASSFGTVNGYT
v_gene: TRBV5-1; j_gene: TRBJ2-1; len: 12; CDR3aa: ASILDISYNEQF
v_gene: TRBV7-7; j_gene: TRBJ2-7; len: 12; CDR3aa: ASSLAPGTYEQY
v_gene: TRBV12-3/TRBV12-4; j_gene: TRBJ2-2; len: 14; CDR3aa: ASSLQQGRGAGELF
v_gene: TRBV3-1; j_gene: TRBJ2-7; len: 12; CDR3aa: ASSQVASYYEQY
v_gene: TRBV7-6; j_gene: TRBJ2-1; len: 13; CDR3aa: ASSLRTGENNEQF
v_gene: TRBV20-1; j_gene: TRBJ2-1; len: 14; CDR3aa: SARDLFGTTYNEQF
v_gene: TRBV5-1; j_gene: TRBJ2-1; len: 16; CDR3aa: ASSPRITGATIQGEQF
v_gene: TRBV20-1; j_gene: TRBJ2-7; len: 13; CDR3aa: SARPRQGLTYEQY
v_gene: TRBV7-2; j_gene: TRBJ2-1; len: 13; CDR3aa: ASSLERGRGNEQF
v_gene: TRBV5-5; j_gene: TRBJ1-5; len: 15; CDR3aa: ASSPGTGTLGDQPQH
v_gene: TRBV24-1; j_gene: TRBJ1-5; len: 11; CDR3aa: ATSDPPKGPQH
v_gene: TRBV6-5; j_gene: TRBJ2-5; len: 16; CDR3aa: ASSYSQGTSGTDETQY
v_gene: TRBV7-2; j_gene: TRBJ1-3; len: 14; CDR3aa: ASSLAFGSSGNTIY
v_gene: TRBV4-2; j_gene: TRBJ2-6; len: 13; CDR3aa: ASSQDLSGANVLT
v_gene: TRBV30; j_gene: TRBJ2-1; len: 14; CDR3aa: AWSIKGQGSYNEQF
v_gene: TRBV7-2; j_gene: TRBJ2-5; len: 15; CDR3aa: ASSFVAGWDGEETQY
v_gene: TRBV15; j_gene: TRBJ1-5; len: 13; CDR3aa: ATHRTPYSNQPQH